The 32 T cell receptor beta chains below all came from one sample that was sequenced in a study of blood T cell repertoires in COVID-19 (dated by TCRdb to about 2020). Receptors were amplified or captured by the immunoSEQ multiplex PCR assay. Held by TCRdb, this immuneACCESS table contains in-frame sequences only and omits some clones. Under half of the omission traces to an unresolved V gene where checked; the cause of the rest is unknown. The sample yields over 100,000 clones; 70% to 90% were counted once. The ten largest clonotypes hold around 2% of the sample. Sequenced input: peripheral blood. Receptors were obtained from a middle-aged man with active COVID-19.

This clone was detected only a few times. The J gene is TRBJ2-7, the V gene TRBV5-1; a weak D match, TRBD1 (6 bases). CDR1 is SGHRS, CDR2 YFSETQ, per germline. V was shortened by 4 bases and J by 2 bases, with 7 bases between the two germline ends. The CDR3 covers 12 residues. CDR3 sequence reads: CASSEGAYEQYF. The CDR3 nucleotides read TGCGCCAGCAGCGAGGGGGCCTACGAGCAGTACTTC.

CDR3 sequence: CASSWTGTNYGYTF. The CDR3 DNA is TGTGCCAGCAGCTGGACAGGGACCAACTATGGCTACACCTTC. The chain has TRBV5-6 and TRBJ1-2; 8 positions match TRBD1. Per germline, CDR1 SGHDT and CDR2 YYEEEE. Trimming took 3 bases from V and 2 from J; bases not matched to a gene: 3. The CDR3 extends over 14 amino acids.

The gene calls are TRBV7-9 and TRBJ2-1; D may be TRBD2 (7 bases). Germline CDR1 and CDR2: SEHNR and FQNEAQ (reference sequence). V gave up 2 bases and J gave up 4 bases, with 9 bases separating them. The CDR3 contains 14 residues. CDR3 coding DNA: TGTGCCAGCAGCTTAAGGGGGGGTTACAATGAGCAGTTCTTC. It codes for CASSLRGGYNEQFF.

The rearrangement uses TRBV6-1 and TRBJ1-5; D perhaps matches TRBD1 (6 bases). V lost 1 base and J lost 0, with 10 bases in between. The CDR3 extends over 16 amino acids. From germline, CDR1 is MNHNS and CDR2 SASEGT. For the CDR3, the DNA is TGTGCCAGCAGTGAAGGGCAGGGGTATAGCAATCAGCCCCAGCATTTT. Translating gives CASSEGQGYSNQPQHF.

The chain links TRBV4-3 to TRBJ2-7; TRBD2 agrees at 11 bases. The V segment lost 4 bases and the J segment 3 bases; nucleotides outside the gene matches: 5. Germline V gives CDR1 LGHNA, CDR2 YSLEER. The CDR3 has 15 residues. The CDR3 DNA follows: TGCGCCAGCAGCCCAGGGACTAGCGGCGACTACGAGCAGTACTTC. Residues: CASSPGTSGDYEQYF.

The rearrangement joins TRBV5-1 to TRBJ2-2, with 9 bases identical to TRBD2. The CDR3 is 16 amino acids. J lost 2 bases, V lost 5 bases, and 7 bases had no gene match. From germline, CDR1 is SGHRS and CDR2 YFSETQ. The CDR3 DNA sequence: TGCGCCAGCAGGGACGTAGCGGGGGATAACACCGGGGAGCTGTTTTTT. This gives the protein CASRDVAGDNTGELFF.

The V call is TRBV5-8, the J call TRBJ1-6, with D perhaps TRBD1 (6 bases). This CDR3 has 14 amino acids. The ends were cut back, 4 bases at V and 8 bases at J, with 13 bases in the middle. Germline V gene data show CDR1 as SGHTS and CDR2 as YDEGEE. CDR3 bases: TGTGCCAGCAGCACCGGACAGACAGATTCACCCCTCCACTTT. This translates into CASSTGQTDSPLHF.

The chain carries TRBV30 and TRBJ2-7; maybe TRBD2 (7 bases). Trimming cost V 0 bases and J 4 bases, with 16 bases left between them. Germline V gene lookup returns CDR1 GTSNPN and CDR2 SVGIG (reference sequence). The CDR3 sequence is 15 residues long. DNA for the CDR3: TGTGCCTGGAGTGTACAGGGCGGGAGCTTTTACGAGCAGTACTTC. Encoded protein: CAWSVQGGSFYEQYF.

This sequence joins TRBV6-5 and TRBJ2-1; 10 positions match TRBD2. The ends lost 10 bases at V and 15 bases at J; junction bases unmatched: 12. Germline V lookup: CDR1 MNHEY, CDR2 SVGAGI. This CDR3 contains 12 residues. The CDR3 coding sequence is TGTGCCATCAAGTTAGCGGGGGGTAGGTTGTTCTTC. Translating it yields CAIKLAGGRLFF.

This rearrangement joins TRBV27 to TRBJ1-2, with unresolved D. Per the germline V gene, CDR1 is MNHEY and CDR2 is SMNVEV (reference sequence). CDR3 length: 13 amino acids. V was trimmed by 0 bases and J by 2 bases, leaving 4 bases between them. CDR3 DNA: TGTGCCAGCAGTTTATCCGCGAACTATGGCTACACCTTC. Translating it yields CASSLSANYGYTF.

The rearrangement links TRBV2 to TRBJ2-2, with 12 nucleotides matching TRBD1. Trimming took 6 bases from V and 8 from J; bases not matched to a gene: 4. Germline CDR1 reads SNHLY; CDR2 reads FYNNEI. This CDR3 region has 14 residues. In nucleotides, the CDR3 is TGTGCCAGCAGCGGGACAGGGGGCTTGGGGGAGCTGTTTTTT. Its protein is CASSGTGGLGELFF.

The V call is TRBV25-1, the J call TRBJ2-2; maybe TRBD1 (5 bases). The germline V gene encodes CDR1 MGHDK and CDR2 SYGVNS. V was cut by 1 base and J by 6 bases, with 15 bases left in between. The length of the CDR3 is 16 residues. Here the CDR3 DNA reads TGTGCCAGCAGTGAATCCGACAGCCTGACGCCCGGGGAGCTGTTTTTT. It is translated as CASSESDSLTPGELFF.

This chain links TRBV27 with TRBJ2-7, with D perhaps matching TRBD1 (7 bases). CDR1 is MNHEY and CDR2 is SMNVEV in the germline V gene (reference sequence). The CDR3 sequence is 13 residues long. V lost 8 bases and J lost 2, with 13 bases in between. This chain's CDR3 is CASGGGQAYEQYF. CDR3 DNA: TGTGCCAGCGGGGGAGGACAGGCCTACGAGCAGTACTTC.

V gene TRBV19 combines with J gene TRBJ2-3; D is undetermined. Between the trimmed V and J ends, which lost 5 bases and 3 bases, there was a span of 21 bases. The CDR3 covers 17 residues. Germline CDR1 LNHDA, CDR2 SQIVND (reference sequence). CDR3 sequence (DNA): TGTGCCAGTAGTGTCCCCCCGCCAGGTTCTGAAACAGATACGCAGTATTTT. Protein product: CASSVPPPGSETDTQYF.

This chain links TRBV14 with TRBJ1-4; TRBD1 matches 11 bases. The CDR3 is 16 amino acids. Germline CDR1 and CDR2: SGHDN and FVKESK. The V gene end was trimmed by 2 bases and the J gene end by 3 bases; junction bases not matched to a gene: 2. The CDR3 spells CASSQRTGGSNEKLFF. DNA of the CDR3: TGTGCCAGCAGCCAAAGGACAGGGGGCTCTAATGAAAAACTGTTTTTT. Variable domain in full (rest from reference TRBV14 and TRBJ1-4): EAGVTQFPSHSVIEKGQTVTLRCDPISGHDNLYWYRRVMGKEIKFLLHFVKESKQDESGMPNNRFLAERTGGTYSTLKVQPAELEDSGVYFCASSQRTGGSNEKLFFGSGTQLSVL.

The CDR3 DNA sequence: TGTGCCAGCAGCAGAAACCGGGGAGAGGGAGGTTCACCCCTCCACTTT. Amino acid sequence: CASSRNRGEGGSPLHF. V gene TRBV4-2 combines with J gene TRBJ1-6, with D unclear. Germline loops: CDR1 LGHNA, CDR2 YNFKEQ. CDR3 size: 16 residues. V gave up 5 bases and J gave up 9 bases, with 20 bases separating them.

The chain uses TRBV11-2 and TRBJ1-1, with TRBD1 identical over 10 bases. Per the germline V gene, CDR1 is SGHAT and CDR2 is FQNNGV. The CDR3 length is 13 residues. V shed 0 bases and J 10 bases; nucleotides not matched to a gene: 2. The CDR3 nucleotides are TGTGCCAGCAGCTTAGACCGACAGGGGGCAGCTTTCTTT. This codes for CASSLDRQGAAFF.

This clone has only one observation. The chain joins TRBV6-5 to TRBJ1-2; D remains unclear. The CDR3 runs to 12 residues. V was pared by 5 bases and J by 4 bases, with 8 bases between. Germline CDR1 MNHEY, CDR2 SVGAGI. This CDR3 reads CASSKWAYGYTF. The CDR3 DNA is TGTGCCAGCAGTAAGTGGGCCTATGGCTACACCTTC.

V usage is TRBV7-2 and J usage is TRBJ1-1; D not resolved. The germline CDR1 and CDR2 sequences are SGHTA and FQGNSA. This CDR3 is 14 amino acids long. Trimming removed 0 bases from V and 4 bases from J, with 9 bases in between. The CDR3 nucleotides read TGTGCCAGCAGCTTAGCGGGCATGGGCACTGAAGCTTTCTTT. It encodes CASSLAGMGTEAFF.

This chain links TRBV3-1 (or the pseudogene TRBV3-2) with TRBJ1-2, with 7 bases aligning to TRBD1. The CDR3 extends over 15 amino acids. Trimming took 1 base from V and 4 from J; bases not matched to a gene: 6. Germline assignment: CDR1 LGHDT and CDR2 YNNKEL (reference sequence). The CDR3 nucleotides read TGTGCCAGCAGCCAAGTTCTGGCAGGGGGCTATGGCTACACCTTC. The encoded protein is CASSQVLAGGYGYTF.

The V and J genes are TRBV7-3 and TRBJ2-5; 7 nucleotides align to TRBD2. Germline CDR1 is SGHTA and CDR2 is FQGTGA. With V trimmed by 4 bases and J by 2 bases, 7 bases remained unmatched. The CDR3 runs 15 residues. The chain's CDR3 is CASSSGGLAQETQYF. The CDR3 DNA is TGTGCCAGCAGCTCGGGGGGTCTAGCTCAAGAGACCCAGTACTTC.

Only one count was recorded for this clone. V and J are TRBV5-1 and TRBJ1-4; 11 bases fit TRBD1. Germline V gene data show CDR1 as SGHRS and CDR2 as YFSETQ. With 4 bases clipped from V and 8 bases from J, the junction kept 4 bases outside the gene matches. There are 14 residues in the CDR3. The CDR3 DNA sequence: TGCGCCAGCAGCGCAGGGACAGGGGGAGAAAAACTGTTTTTT. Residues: CASSAGTGGEKLFF.

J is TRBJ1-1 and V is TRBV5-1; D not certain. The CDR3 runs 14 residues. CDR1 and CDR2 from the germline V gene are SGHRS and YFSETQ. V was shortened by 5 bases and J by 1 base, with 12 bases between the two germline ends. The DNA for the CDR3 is TGCGCCAGCAGTTTCGACGGGAGGAACACTGAAGCTTTCTTT. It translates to CASSFDGRNTEAFF.

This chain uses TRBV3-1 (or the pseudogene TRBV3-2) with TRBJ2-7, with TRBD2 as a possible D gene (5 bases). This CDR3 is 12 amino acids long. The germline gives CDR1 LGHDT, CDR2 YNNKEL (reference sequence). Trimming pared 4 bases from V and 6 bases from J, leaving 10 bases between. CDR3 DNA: TGTGCCAGCAGCCCGCGGGCAGGCGAGCAGTACTTC. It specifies CASSPRAGEQYF.

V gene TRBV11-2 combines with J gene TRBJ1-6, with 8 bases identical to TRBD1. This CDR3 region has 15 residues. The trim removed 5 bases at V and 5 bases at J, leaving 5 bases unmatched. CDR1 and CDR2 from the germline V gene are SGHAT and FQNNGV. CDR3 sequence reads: CASSRWTGNNSPLHF. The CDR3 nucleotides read TGTGCCAGCAGCCGATGGACAGGGAATAATTCACCCCTCCACTTT.

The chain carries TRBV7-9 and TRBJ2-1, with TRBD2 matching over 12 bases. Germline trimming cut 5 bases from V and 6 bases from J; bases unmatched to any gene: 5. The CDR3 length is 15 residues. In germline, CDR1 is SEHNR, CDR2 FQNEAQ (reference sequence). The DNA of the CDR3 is TGTGCCAGCAGCGCATCTAGCGGGGGGGCCAATGAGCAGTTCTTC. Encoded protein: CASSASSGGANEQFF.

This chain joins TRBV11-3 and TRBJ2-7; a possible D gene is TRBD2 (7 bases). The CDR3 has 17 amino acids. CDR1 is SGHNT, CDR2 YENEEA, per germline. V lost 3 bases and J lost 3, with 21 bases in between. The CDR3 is CASSLVGVGGPSYEQYF. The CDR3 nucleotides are TGTGCCAGCAGCTTGGTAGGGGTCGGGGGGCCCAGCTACGAGCAGTACTTC.

Here the CDR3 reads CASSDRNGFPGELFF. As DNA, the CDR3 is TGTGCCAGCAGCGACAGGAATGGGTTTCCCGGGGAGCTGTTTTTT. The gene calls are TRBV7-9 and TRBJ2-2; possibly TRBD1 for D (6 bases). The CDR3 consists of 15 residues. Trimming took 5 bases from V and 6 from J, leaving 16 bases between them. The germline CDR1 and CDR2 sequences are SEHNR and FQNEAQ (reference sequence).

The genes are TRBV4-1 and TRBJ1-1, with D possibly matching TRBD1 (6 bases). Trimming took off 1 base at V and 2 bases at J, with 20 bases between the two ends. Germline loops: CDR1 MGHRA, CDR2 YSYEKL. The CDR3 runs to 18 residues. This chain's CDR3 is CASSQVAPPGQINTEAFF. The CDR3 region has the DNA TGCGCCAGCAGCCAAGTAGCCCCACCCGGACAGATAAACACTGAAGCTTTCTTT.

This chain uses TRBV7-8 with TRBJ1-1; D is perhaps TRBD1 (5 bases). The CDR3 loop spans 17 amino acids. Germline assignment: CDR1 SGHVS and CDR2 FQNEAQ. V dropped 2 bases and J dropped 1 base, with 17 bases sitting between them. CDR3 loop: CASSLFRDGVRNTEAFF. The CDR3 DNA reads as TGTGCCAGCAGCTTATTCAGGGATGGGGTTAGGAACACTGAAGCTTTCTTT.

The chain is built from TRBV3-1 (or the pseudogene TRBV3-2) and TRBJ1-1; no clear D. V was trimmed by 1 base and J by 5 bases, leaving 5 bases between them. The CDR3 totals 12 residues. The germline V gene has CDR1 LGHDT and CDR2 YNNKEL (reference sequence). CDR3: CASSQVRTEAFF. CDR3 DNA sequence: TGTGCCAGCAGCCAAGTGCGGACTGAAGCTTTCTTT.

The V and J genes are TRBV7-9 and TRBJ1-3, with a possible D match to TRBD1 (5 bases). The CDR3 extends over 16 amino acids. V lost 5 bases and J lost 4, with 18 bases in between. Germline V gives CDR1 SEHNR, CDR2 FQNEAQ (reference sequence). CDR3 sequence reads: CASSQLGGVAGNTIYF. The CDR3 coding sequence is TGTGCCAGCAGCCAACTGGGGGGGGTAGCAGGAAACACCATATATTTT.